The TCR beta chain described here comes from a study of blood T cell repertoires in COVID-19. As for the study in general: Italy, Spain and the United States were the sources of the convalescent and acute COVID-19 samples. Sources were T cells, B-cell-depleted T cells, or PBMCs; the material itself was cDNA or gDNA.

This clone appeared a few times. In the original processing: Researchers report that nucleated cell counts were estimated from reference gene primer amplification. Method: immunoSEQ multiplex PCR; TCRdb's copy keeps in-frame clones and lacks some. V and J calls and clone size follow that table, whereas D and trimming were derived from the DNA. This sample has about 18,000 clones, with nearly 90% found just once. The sequence was obtained from a man in his forties with active COVID-19. Material: peripheral blood.

This CDR3 is CASSEGFDTLAKNIQYF. The CDR3 bases are TGTGCCAGCAGTGAAGGGTTCGACACCCTAGCCAAAAACATTCAGTACTTC. The chain has TRBV6-1 and TRBJ2-4, with D unresolved. The CDR3 spans 17 residues. Trimming removed 1 base at V and 0 bases at J, with 13 bases between. Germline V gives CDR1 MNHNS, CDR2 SASEGT.